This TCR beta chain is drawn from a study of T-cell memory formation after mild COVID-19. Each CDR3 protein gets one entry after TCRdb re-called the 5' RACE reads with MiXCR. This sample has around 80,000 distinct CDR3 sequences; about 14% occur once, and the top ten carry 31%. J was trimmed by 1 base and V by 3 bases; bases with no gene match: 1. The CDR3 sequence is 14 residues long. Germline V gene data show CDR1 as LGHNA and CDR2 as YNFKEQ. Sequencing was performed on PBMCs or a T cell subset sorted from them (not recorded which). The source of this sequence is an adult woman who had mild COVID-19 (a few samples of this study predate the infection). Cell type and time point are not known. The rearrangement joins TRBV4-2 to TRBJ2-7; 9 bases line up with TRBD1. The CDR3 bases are TGTGCCAGCAGCCAGGGACAGGGTTCCTACGAGCAGTACTTC. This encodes CASSQGQGSYEQYF.